These 5 T cell receptor beta chains originate from one sample sequenced in a study of shared clonotypes between healthy human individuals. The table came from immunoSEQ multiplex PCR; TCRdb's copy has only in-frame clones and leaves some out. Of around 1,100,000 clones listed, roughly 80% were seen once; the top ten hold over 0.8%. Material for sequencing was memory CD4+ T cells from PBMCs. As to subset: CD45RA-negative fraction. The source of these receptors is a man younger than 35 in good health. Some clones in this sample may be carry-over from other donors' samples.

Only one count was recorded for this clone. This chain connects TRBV28 to TRBJ2-5; 7 bases are shared with TRBD1. This CDR3 region has 13 residues. The J segment lost 0 bases and the V segment lost 6 bases, leaving 1 base of the junction unmatched. Germline values: CDR1 MDHEN, CDR2 SYDVKM. The CDR3 loop is CASRGQNQETQYF. Here the CDR3 DNA reads TGTGCCAGCAGGGGACAGAACCAAGAGACCCAGTACTTC.

This chain links TRBV4-2 with TRBJ1-1, with no clear D. Trimming removed 2 bases from V and 3 bases from J, with 7 bases in between. This CDR3 region has 13 residues. CDR1 is LGHNA, CDR2 YNFKEQ, per germline. The chain's CDR3 is CASSQPQDTEAFF. As DNA, the CDR3 is TGTGCCAGCAGCCAACCTCAGGACACTGAAGCTTTCTTT.

The chain carries TRBV7-2 and TRBJ2-7; 13 bases line up with TRBD2. CDR1 and CDR2 from the germline V gene are SGHTA and FQGNSA. This CDR3 is 14 amino acids long. With V trimmed by 4 bases and J by 6 bases, 3 bases remained unmatched. CDR3: CASSSGLAGTEQYF. The DNA of the CDR3 is TGTGCCAGCAGCTCGGGACTAGCGGGAACCGAGCAGTACTTC.

The chain carries TRBV28 and TRBJ2-4; D may be TRBD1 (6 bases). This CDR3 has 13 amino acids. V was trimmed by 4 bases and J by 8 bases, leaving 12 bases between them. Per the germline V gene, CDR1 is MDHEN and CDR2 is SYDVKM. CDR3 in amino acids: CASSWLGADIQYF. The CDR3 coding sequence is TGTGCCAGCAGTTGGCTGGGGGCCGACATTCAGTACTTC. Full variable domain (outside the CDR3, taken from reference TRBV28 and TRBJ2-4): DVKVTQSSRYLVKRTGEKVFLECVQDMDHENMFWYRQDPGLGLRLIYFSYDVKMKEKGDIPEGYSVSREKKERFSLILESASTNQTSMYLCASSWLGADIQYFGAGTRLSVL.

CDR3 protein: CSASSGYSGANVLTF. CDR3 DNA: TGCAGCGCCTCATCAGGGTACTCCGGGGCCAACGTCCTGACTTTC. The J gene is TRBJ2-6, the V gene TRBV29-1; the D gene is possibly TRBD1 (5 bases). The CDR3 contains 15 residues. Trimming took 7 bases from V and 4 from J, leaving 17 bases between them. Germline values: CDR1 SQVTM, CDR2 ANQGSEA.